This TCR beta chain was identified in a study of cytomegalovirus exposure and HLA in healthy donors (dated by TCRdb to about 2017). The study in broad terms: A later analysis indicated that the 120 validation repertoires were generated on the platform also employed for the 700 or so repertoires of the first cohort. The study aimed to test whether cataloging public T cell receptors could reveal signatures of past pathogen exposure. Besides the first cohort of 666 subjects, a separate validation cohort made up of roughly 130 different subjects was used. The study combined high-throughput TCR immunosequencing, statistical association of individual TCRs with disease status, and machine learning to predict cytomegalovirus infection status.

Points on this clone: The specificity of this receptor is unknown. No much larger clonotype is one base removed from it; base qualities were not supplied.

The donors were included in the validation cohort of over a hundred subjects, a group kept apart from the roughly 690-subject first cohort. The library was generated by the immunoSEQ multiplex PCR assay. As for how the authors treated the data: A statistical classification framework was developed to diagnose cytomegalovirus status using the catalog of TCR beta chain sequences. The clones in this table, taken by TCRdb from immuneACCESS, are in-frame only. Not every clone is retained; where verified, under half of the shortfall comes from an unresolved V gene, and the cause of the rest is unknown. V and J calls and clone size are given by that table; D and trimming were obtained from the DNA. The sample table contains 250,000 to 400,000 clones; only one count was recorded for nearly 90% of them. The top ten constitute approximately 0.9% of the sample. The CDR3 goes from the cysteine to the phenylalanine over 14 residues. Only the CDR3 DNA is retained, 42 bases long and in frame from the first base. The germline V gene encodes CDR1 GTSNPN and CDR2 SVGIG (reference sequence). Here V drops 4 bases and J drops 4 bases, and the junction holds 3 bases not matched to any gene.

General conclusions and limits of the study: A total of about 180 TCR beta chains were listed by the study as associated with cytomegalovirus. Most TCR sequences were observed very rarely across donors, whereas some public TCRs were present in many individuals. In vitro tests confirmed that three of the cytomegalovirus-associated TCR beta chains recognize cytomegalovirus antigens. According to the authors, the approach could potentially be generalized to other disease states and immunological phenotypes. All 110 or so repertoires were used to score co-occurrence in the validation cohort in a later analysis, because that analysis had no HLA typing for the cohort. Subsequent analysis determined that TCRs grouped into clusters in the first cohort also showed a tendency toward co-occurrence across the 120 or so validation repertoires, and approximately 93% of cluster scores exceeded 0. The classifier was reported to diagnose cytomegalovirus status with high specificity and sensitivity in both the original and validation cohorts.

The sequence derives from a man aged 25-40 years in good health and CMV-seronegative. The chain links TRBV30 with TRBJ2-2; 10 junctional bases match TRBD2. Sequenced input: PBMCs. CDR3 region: CAWMGLAPTGELFF. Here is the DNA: TGTGCCTGGATGGGACTAGCGCCCACCGGGGAGCTGTTTTTT.